One and the same sample provided the 2 T cell receptor beta chains below, sequenced in a study of memory CD4+ T cells and cytomegalovirus serostatus. Single viable CD3+CD4+CD8-CD45RO+ cells were sorted as the memory CD4+ T cells. The table came from immunoSEQ multiplex PCR; TCRdb's copy has only in-frame clones and leaves some out. The sample shows 50,000 to 65,000 clones, 60% to 75% of them seen only once. The sample was memory CD4+ T cells from blood. The receptors shown here come from an adult in good health and CMV-seropositive.

The J gene is TRBJ2-7, the V gene TRBV7-2, with a possible D match to TRBD1 (5 bases). The CDR3 contains 13 residues. V shed 5 bases and J shed 4 bases, with 12 bases lying between them. From germline, CDR1 is SGHTA and CDR2 FQGNSA. Here the CDR3 reads CASSKRTSYEQYF. The CDR3 DNA reads as TGTGCCAGCAGCAAACGGACAAGTTACGAGCAGTACTTC.

V and J are TRBV28 and TRBJ2-7; TRBD2 is a possible D gene (7 bases). This CDR3 is built from 15 residues. Deletions cut 2 bases from V and 6 bases from J, with 17 bases between. Germline V gives CDR1 MDHEN, CDR2 SYDVKM. CDR3 DNA sequence: TGTGCCAGCAGTTTAAGGGGGGGTAGCTTGGGCGAGCAGTACTTC. Protein: CASSLRGGSLGEQYF.